The present entry profiles one T cell receptor (beta chain) with its context. What it binds is not known. Treatment here: 15 to 20 received Ad26.COV2.S at low or high dose, single or two shots; a few received placebo; per-sample allocation not given. At day 63 after the first vaccine or placebo injection, samples were drawn. These data are taken from a study of Ad26.COV2.S vaccination and SARS-CoV-2 variants. As for the study in general: Of the COV1001 trial arms, the Ad26.COV2.S arm included the donor. Ad26.COV2.S was injected intramuscularly once or twice, 56 days apart. Study-wide findings and caveats: Possible underestimation of total T cell responses by the TCR breadth and depth analyses was noted. People who got the vaccine had more spike-specific TCR breadth than people who got placebo.

After removal of 4 bases from V and 2 bases from J, the junction contained 7 bases not matched to a gene. The CDR3 has 16 amino acids. Germline V gene lookup returns CDR1 ENHRY and CDR2 SYGVKD. Only in-frame clones appear in the TCRdb table, and some are missing; sequencing was by immunoSEQ multiplex PCR. The repertoire includes about 680,000 clones, roughly 90% of them detected once, and 1.5% sits in the top ten. The sequence came from a person between 18 and 65 years old who received the Ad26.COV2.S COVID-19 vaccine or a placebo. The chain uses TRBV10-3 and TRBJ2-7, with TRBD2 matching over 11 bases. The sample was peripheral blood, taken in a trial of Ad26.COV2.S vaccine versus placebo. The CDR3 sequence is CAISGTTSGRTYEQYF. The CDR3, as DNA: TGTGCCATCAGTGGGACAACTAGCGGGAGAACCTACGAGCAGTACTTC.